Shown below are 27 T cell receptor beta chains from a single sample sequenced in a study of blood T cell repertoires in COVID-19 (dated by TCRdb to 2020 to 2021). The library relied on the immunoSEQ multiplex PCR assay. In TCRdb, the immuneACCESS table is reduced to in-frame sequences with V and J assigned. These tables do not hold every clone; where another copy was compared, an unresolved V gene accounts for under half, and the others remain unexplained. For this sample the table gives 150,000 to 180,000 clones, of which around 78% were detected only once. Roughly 1.5% of the sample belongs to the ten largest clones. Sequencing was carried out using peripheral blood. The receptors originated from a man of 80 years or more with acute or convalescent COVID-19.

V gene TRBV4-2 combines with J gene TRBJ1-1; no definite D call. This CDR3 has 14 amino acids. Trimming took off 4 bases at V and 9 bases at J, with 18 bases between the two ends. Looked up from germline, CDR1 is LGHNA and CDR2 is YNFKEQ. CDR3 loop: CASSPESQTQKAFF. DNA for the CDR3: TGTGCCAGCAGCCCCGAATCCCAGACACAGAAAGCTTTCTTT.

The J gene is TRBJ2-2, the V gene TRBV11-1, with TRBD1 matching over 8 bases. V lost 5 bases and J lost 7; bases outside the gene matches: 9. The CDR3 is made up of 15 amino acids. The germline CDR1 and CDR2 sequences are SGHAT and FQDESV (reference sequence). The CDR3 region is CASSRRQGAGGELFF. In DNA form, the CDR3 reads TGTGCCAGCAGCAGAAGGCAGGGGGCGGGCGGGGAGCTGTTTTTT.

The chain is built from TRBV24-1 and TRBJ2-3; weak D call: TRBD1 (6 bases). The CDR3 runs to 16 residues. Trimming cost V 2 bases and J 0 bases, with 11 bases left between them. CDR1 is KGHDR, CDR2 SFDVKD, per germline. The CDR3 loop is CATSDSLTGSTDTQYF. The CDR3 region has the DNA TGTGCCACCAGTGATTCGTTGACAGGTAGCACAGATACGCAGTATTTT.

This chain connects TRBV6-2 or TRBV6-3 to TRBJ2-7; D perhaps matches TRBD2 (5 bases). Germline V CDR1 and CDR2: MNHEY, SVGEGT. Trimming took off 0 bases at V and 7 bases at J, with 7 bases between the two ends. The CDR3 covers 12 residues. This CDR3 is CASSYSSGEQYF. The CDR3 region has the DNA TGTGCCAGCAGTTACTCGTCGGGGGAGCAGTACTTC.

The J gene is TRBJ1-2, the V gene TRBV28; D perhaps matches TRBD1 (6 bases). Germline V CDR1 and CDR2: MDHEN, SYDVKM. The CDR3 length is 14 residues. V dropped 6 bases and J dropped 8 bases, with 19 bases sitting between them. CDR3 in DNA: TGTGCCAGCAGCCCTACATGGGACACCGGGGGCTACACCTTC. It yields the protein CASSPTWDTGGYTF.

This clone was found once. This sequence joins TRBV7-8 and TRBJ1-3; perhaps TRBD1 as D (5 bases). CDR1 is SGHVS and CDR2 is FQNEAQ in the germline V gene. CDR3 length equals 15 residues. Trimming shortened V by 2 bases and J by 2 bases, and 10 bases separated the two germline ends. This CDR3 reads CASSLTDNPGNTIYF. CDR3 bases: TGTGCCAGCAGCTTAACGGACAACCCTGGAAACACCATATATTTT.

Comments on this clone: Other DNA sequences within the sample encode an identical CDR3. V and J are TRBV11-2 and TRBJ1-2; 7 bases match TRBD1. Germline CDR1 and CDR2: SGHAT and FQNNGV. This CDR3 spans 13 amino acids. Losses at the gene ends were 5 bases for V and 5 bases for J; bases not matched to a gene: 5. The CDR3: CASSPGQDYGYTF. DNA for the CDR3: TGTGCCAGCAGCCCAGGACAGGATTATGGCTACACCTTC.

This clone has more than one count but fewer than ten. The V and J genes are TRBV7-9 and TRBJ1-2, with 9 nucleotides matching TRBD1. The CDR3 sequence is 14 residues long. Trimming took 5 bases from V and 1 from J; bases not matched to a gene: 2. Germline CDR1 and CDR2: SEHNR and FQNEAQ (reference sequence). The CDR3 DNA is TGTGCCAGCAGCCGGACAGGGGATAACTATGGCTACACCTTC. This translates into CASSRTGDNYGYTF. The full variable domain, in which reference TRBV7-9 and TRBJ1-2 provide the parts outside the CDR3, is DTGVSQNPRHKITKRGQNVTFRCDPISEHNRLYWYRQTLGQGPEFLTYFQNEAQLEKSRLLSDRFSAERPKGSFSTLEIQRTEQGDSAMYLCASSRTGDNYGYTFGSGTRLTVV.

The chain carries TRBV2 and TRBJ1-2; D possibly corresponds to TRBD1 (6 bases). Looked up from germline, CDR1 is SNHLY and CDR2 is FYNNEI. CDR3 length: 13 residues. Trimming took off 7 bases at V and 7 bases at J, with 16 bases between the two ends. The CDR3 spells CASMLDSAIGYTF. CDR3 nucleotides: TGTGCCAGCATGTTGGACAGCGCTATTGGCTACACCTTC.

This chain connects TRBV29-1 to TRBJ2-5, with TRBD2 identical over 9 bases. The germline gives CDR1 SQVTM, CDR2 ANQGSEA. The CDR3 is 15 residues long. V lost 1 base to trimming and J lost 3 bases; unmatched junction nucleotides: 6. The CDR3 region is CSVEGGTSRKETQYF. For the CDR3, the DNA is TGCAGCGTTGAAGGGGGGACTAGCAGAAAAGAGACCCAGTACTTC.

This sequence joins TRBV12-5 and TRBJ1-1; 7 positions agree with TRBD1. This CDR3 comprises 14 residues. V lost 0 bases, J lost 6 bases, and 4 bases stayed unmatched. Germline CDR1 LGHNT, CDR2 FRNRAP. The CDR3 spells CASGLVQGCAEAFF. The DNA for the CDR3 is TGTGCTAGTGGTTTGGTACAGGGGTGCGCTGAAGCTTTCTTT.

V usage is TRBV7-6 and J usage is TRBJ2-7; 11 bases are a match to TRBD1. The CDR3 is 15 amino acids. The V gene end was trimmed by 1 base and the J gene end by 6 bases; junction bases not matched to a gene: 5. Germline values: CDR1 SGHVS, CDR2 FNYEAQ. As DNA, the CDR3 is TGTGCCAGCAGCTTAGTTGGACAGGGGGCTGGCGAGCAGTACTTC. This codes for CASSLVGQGAGEQYF.

CDR3 nucleotides: TGTGCCAGCAGCGCGCGACTAGTTTCCTACGAGCAGTACTTC. It codes for CASSARLVSYEQYF. The V gene is TRBV7-2, the J gene TRBJ2-7; D may be TRBD2 (6 bases). This CDR3 has 14 residues. From germline, CDR1 is SGHTA and CDR2 FQGNSA. V lost 5 bases and J lost 1, with 12 bases in between.

The J gene is TRBJ1-3, the V gene TRBV28; D remains ambiguous. CDR3 size: 16 residues. From germline, CDR1 is MDHEN and CDR2 SYDVKM. V shed 7 bases and J shed 0 bases, with 16 bases lying between them. The CDR3 DNA reads as TGTGCCAGCACCCTCTCCGGACTGAGCTCTGGAAACACCATATATTTT. It translates to CASTLSGLSSGNTIYF.

This clone came up a few times. J is TRBJ2-3 and V is TRBV7-2; 13 bases map to TRBD2. The V and J ends lost 3 bases and 5 bases, in that order; junction bases with no gene match: 5. CDR3 size: 16 residues. Germline V gene lookup returns CDR1 SGHTA and CDR2 FQGNSA. Here the CDR3 reads CASSFTSGGAGDTQYF. The CDR3 nucleotides read TGTGCCAGCAGCTTTACTAGCGGGGGGGCTGGAGATACGCAGTATTTT.

The chain joins TRBV3-1 (or the pseudogene TRBV3-2) to TRBJ2-5; no reliable D call. The CDR3 contains 15 residues. Trimming removed 3 bases at V and 5 bases at J, with 16 bases between. The V gene's germline CDR1 is LGHDT and CDR2 YNNKEL (reference sequence). DNA of the CDR3: TGTGCCAGCAGCCAGGCAAGAGGCACTGGGGAGACCCAGTACTTC. It codes for CASSQARGTGETQYF.

The chain is built from TRBV27 and TRBJ2-2; D gene unclear. This CDR3 region has 17 residues. Deletions cut 1 base from V and 3 bases from J, with 15 bases between. CDR1 is MNHEY and CDR2 is SMNVEV in the germline V gene (reference sequence). CDR3 protein: CASSLYFGALDTGELFF. As DNA, the CDR3 is TGTGCCAGCAGTTTATACTTTGGTGCCTTAGACACCGGGGAGCTGTTTTTT.

The chain recombines TRBV11-3 with TRBJ2-3; 10 positions match TRBD1. The V gene end was trimmed by 4 bases and the J gene end by 2 bases; junction bases not matched to a gene: 6. The germline V gene has CDR1 SGHNT and CDR2 YENEEA. The CDR3 runs 16 residues. DNA for the CDR3: TGTGCCAGCAGCTCGCCGACAGGGGGCCACACAGATACGCAGTATTTT. It yields the protein CASSSPTGGHTDTQYF.

The rearrangement links TRBV7-2 to TRBJ2-7; 8 bases line up with TRBD2. The CDR3 extends over 14 amino acids. The V segment lost 1 base and the J segment 5 bases; nucleotides outside the gene matches: 4. Per germline, CDR1 SGHTA and CDR2 FQGNSA. CDR3 sequence reads: CASSLVSGGHEQYF. The DNA of the CDR3 is TGTGCCAGCAGCTTAGTGAGCGGGGGCCACGAGCAGTACTTC.

The V call is TRBV6-5, the J call TRBJ2-1; TRBD2 is a possible D gene (6 bases). The CDR3 loop spans 14 amino acids. V lost 6 bases and J lost 1, with 10 bases in between. From germline, CDR1 is MNHEY and CDR2 SVGAGI. The CDR3: CASRGGGSYNEQFF. The CDR3 DNA reads TGTGCCAGCAGGGGGGGTGGGTCCTACAATGAGCAGTTCTTC.

The rearrangement joins TRBV28 to TRBJ2-7; D is undetermined. CDR3 size: 13 residues. Trimming took off 3 bases at V and 1 base at J, with 7 bases between the two ends. Germline-derived CDR1 and CDR2 are MDHEN and SYDVKM. As DNA, the CDR3 is TGTGCCAGCAGTTTTGCACAGTCCTACGAGCAGTACGTC. Translated: CASSFAQSYEQYV.

This chain joins TRBV6-2 or TRBV6-3 and TRBJ2-7, with 8 nucleotides matching TRBD1. The CDR3 sequence is 16 residues long. Looked up from germline, CDR1 is MNHEY and CDR2 is SVGEGT. V was clipped by 6 bases and J by 0 bases; unmatched bases: 10. The CDR3 is CASSKEGQGSSYEQYF. CDR3 DNA sequence: TGTGCCAGCAGCAAAGAAGGACAGGGTAGCTCCTACGAGCAGTACTTC.

CDR3 nucleotides: TGTGCCAGCAAACAATACGGACAGTATAATTCACCCCTCCACTTT. This translates into CASKQYGQYNSPLHF. The J gene is TRBJ1-6, the V gene TRBV6-5, with D tentatively TRBD1 (6 bases). V lost 7 bases to trimming and J lost 4 bases, with 14 bases between them. Germline V gene sequence: CDR1 MNHEY, CDR2 SVGAGI. CDR3 length: 15 residues.

This clone has a single count. This sequence joins TRBV29-1 and TRBJ1-5; TRBD1 matches at 10 bases. V was clipped by 4 bases and J by 6 bases; unmatched bases: 6. The CDR3 is 14 amino acids. The germline V gene encodes CDR1 SQVTM and CDR2 ANQGSEA. CDR3 protein: CSVGGQGPGQPQHF. DNA of the CDR3: TGCAGCGTTGGGGGACAGGGGCCGGGTCAGCCCCAGCATTTT.

The chain joins TRBV12-3 or TRBV12-4 to TRBJ2-2; D may be TRBD2 (5 bases). V was cut by 5 bases and J by 5 bases, with 6 bases left in between. The CDR3 length is 12 residues. The CDR3 region is CASSRRTGELFF. CDR3 DNA: TGTGCCAGCAGTAGGAGGACCGGGGAGCTGTTTTTT.

This sequence joins TRBV19 and TRBJ1-2; D may be TRBD1 (6 bases). Germline CDR1 reads LNHDA; CDR2 reads SQIVND (reference sequence). There are 14 residues in the CDR3. The V gene lost 1 base and the J gene lost 6 bases, with 12 bases spanning the gap. CDR3 sequence: CASSIVAGAHGYTF. The CDR3 region has the DNA TGTGCCAGTAGTATAGTGGCGGGGGCGCATGGCTACACCTTC.

The V gene is TRBV2, the J gene TRBJ2-7; 8 nucleotides align to TRBD1. This CDR3 contains 14 residues. Germline V gives CDR1 SNHLY, CDR2 FYNNEI. Trimming removed 6 bases from V and 5 bases from J; junction bases left unmatched: 9. CDR3 DNA: TGTGCCAGCAGGAACAGGGGGAATTCTAACGAGCAGTACTTC. Translation: CASRNRGNSNEQYF.